This TCR beta chain was sequenced in a study of blood T cells in healthy people across ages. Using a J-beta primer mix together with a sample-barcoded 5' primer, a second PCR was run for 7 to 11 cycles. All cDNA molecules were each tagged by a template-switch adaptor with 12 random nucleotides. From each sample, at least 2.5 million paired-end reads containing CDR3 were obtained. TCRdb analysed the 5' RACE reads with MiXCR anew, one entry per CDR3 protein. The profile shows about 570,000 distinct CDR3 sequences, 25% to 30% of them singletons. CDR1 is SEHNR and CDR2 is FQNEAQ in the germline V gene (reference sequence). The CDR3 contains 15 residues. With V trimmed by 5 bases and J by 4 bases, 8 bases remained unmatched. Per-sample yields of isolated PBMCs were at least 6 million. This clonotype was observed a few times.

J is TRBJ1-2 and V is TRBV7-9, with 9 bases fitting TRBD1. The source material was blood. This receptor was taken from a woman aged 65 to 85 in good health. CDR3 bases: TGTGCCAGCAGCACATGGGACAGGGTCCGCTATGGCTACACCTTC. This gives the protein CASSTWDRVRYGYTF.